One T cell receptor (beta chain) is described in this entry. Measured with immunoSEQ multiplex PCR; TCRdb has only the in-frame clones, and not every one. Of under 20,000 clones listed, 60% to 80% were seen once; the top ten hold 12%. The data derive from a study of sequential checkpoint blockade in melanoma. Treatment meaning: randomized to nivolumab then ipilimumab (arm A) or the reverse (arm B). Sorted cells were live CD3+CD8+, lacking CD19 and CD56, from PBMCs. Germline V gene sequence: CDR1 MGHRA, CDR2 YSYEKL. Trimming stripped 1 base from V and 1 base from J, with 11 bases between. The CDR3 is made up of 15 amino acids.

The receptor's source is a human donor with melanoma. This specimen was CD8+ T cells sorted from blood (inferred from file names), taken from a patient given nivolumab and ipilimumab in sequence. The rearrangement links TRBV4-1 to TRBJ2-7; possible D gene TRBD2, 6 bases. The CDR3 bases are TGCGCCAGCAGCCAAGTCGACGGGGGATCCTACGAGCAGTACTTC. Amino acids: CASSQVDGGSYEQYF.